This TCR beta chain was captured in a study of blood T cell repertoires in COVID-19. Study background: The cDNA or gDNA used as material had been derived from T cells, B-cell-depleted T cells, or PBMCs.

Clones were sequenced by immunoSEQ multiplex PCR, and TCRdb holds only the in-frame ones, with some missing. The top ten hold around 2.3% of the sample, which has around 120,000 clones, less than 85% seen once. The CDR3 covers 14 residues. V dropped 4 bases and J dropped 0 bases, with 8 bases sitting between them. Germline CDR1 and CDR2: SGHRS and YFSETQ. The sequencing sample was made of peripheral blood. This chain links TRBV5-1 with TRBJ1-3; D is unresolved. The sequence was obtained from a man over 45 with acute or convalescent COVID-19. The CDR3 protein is CASSARSSGNTIYF. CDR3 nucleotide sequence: TGCGCCAGCAGCGCGCGTAGCTCTGGAAACACCATATATTTT.